These 10 T cell receptor beta chains originate from one sample sequenced in a study of identical twins. Each CDR3 protein gets one entry after TCRdb re-called the 5' RACE reads with MiXCR. This sample carries some 760,000 distinct CDR3 sequences, about 18% of them seen once, and the ten largest clones take about an eighth. This sample also appeared in a second study, on T cells expressing NK-cell markers.

Sequencing was performed on PBMCs. These receptors all come from a young woman in good health.

This clonotype came up a few times. The V gene is TRBV20-1, the J gene TRBJ2-3, with TRBD2 identical over 8 bases. The CDR3 consists of 15 residues. The J segment lost 4 bases and the V segment lost 3 bases, leaving 9 bases of the junction unmatched. Germline V gene sequence: CDR1 DFQATT, CDR2 SNEGSKA (reference sequence). The CDR3 protein is CSASGGRYSADTQYF. The CDR3 DNA reads TGCAGTGCTAGTGGCGGGAGGTATAGTGCAGATACGCAGTATTTT.

Comments on this clonotype: One end of the junction varies from germline; a read error may be responsible. J is TRBJ1-1 and V is TRBV12-3 or TRBV12-4, with 7 bases that match TRBD1. The CDR3 sequence is 14 residues long. CDR3 sequence reads: CASSRQGRNAEAFF. The CDR3 nucleotides read TGTGCCAGCAGTCGACAGGGAAGGAACGCTGAAGCTTTCTTT.

This chain uses TRBV10-1 with TRBJ1-6; 8 positions match TRBD1. The V gene end was trimmed by 7 bases and the J gene end by 2 bases; junction bases not matched to a gene: 4. The length of the CDR3 is 15 residues. Looked up from germline, CDR1 is WNHNN and CDR2 is SYGVQD (reference sequence). The CDR3 DNA reads as TGCGCCAGCATTCGGGACAGGCCCTATAATTCACCCCTCCACTTT. Its protein is CASIRDRPYNSPLHF.

There are a few counts of this clonotype. This chain uses TRBV5-1 with TRBJ2-1; 8 bases agree with TRBD1. The CDR3 covers 15 residues. J gave up 7 bases and V 5 bases, and 11 bases lay outside the gene matches. CDR1 is SGHRS and CDR2 is YFSETQ in the germline V gene. CDR3 in DNA: TGCGCCAGCAGTCCTAGGACAGGGTTAACGAATGAGCAGTTCTTC. Amino acids: CASSPRTGLTNEQFF. The variable domain in full, completed from reference TRBV5-1 and TRBJ2-1, reads KAGVTQTPRYLIKTRGQQVTLSCSPISGHRSVSWYQQTPGQGLQFLFEYFSETQRNKGNFPGRFSGRQFSNSRSEMNVSTLELGDSALYLCASSPRTGLTNEQFFGPGTRLTVL.

This clonotype was observed a few times. The chain has TRBV20-1 and TRBJ1-2; no firm D call. Germline CDR1 DFQATT, CDR2 SNEGSKA (reference sequence). Trimming removed 0 bases at V and 4 bases at J, with 18 bases between. The CDR3 contains 16 residues. CDR3 nucleotides: TGCAGTGCTAGAGACGTAGGCCGTTCTATAATCTATGGCTACACCTTC. Translating it yields CSARDVGRSIIYGYTF.

The chain links TRBV12-5 to TRBJ2-1, with D possibly called TRBD1 or TRBD2 (6 bases each). The V gene's germline CDR1 is LGHNT and CDR2 FRNRAP. V gave up 7 bases and J gave up 9 bases, with 10 bases separating them. This CDR3 has 11 residues. This CDR3 is CASAEGGEQFF. CDR3 DNA sequence: TGTGCTAGTGCCGAGGGGGGTGAGCAGTTCTTC.

This clonotype occurred many times. V is TRBV5-1 and J is TRBJ1-2, with D possibly being TRBD1 (5 bases). From germline, CDR1 is SGHRS and CDR2 YFSETQ. V was shortened by 0 bases and J by 6 bases, with 9 bases between the two germline ends. The CDR3 runs 13 residues. CDR3: CASSLATGDGYTF. CDR3 in DNA: TGCGCCAGCAGCTTGGCCACGGGGGATGGCTACACCTTC.

The chain links TRBV7-3 to TRBJ2-1; 9 nucleotides match TRBD2. This CDR3 has 16 residues. The V gene's germline CDR1 is SGHTA and CDR2 FQGTGA. With 2 bases clipped from V and 8 bases from J, the junction kept 10 bases outside the gene matches. CDR3 in DNA: TGTGCCAGCAGCTTATCTAGGGCTAGCGGGGAGCATGAGCAGTTCTTC. Amino acid sequence: CASSLSRASGEHEQFF. Full variable domain (missing parts from reference TRBV7-3 and TRBJ2-1): GAGVSQTPSNKVTEKGKYVELRCDPISGHTALYWYRQSLGQGPEFLIYFQGTGAADDSGLPNDRFFAVRPEGSVSTLKIQRTERGDSAVYLCASSLSRASGEHEQFFGPGTRLTVL.

CDR3 sequence reads: CASSNRGAGGTEAFF. The CDR3 coding sequence is TGTGCCAGCAGCAACAGGGGTGCGGGGGGAACTGAAGCTTTCTTT. The V gene is TRBV3-1, the J gene TRBJ1-1; 7 bases align to TRBD1. The CDR3 is 15 residues long. V shed 5 bases and J 5 bases; nucleotides not matched to a gene: 11. Germline V gene data show CDR1 as LGHDT and CDR2 as YNNKEL (reference sequence).

The V and J genes are TRBV10-3 and TRBJ2-3; a weak D match, TRBD2 (6 bases). The CDR3 loop spans 14 amino acids. The V end was cut by 2 bases, the J end by 5 bases, with 11 bases between. Germline values: CDR1 ENHRY, CDR2 SYGVKD. The CDR3: CAISEEPSVDTQYF. CDR3 nucleotides: TGTGCCATCAGTGAGGAGCCTAGCGTAGATACGCAGTATTTT.